The T cell receptor beta chain under discussion was sequenced for a study of cytomegalovirus exposure and HLA in healthy donors. The overall study: A data release that came early held roughly 90 million unique TCRs from HLA-typed donors.

The germline V gene has CDR1 LNHDA and CDR2 SQIVND (reference sequence). The CDR3 has 15 amino acids. The V gene lost 3 bases and the J gene lost 3 bases, with 12 bases spanning the gap. This PCR relied on a set of 60 Vbeta primers and 13 Jbeta primers. The repertoire was sequenced with immunoSEQ multiplex PCR; TCRdb's copy has only in-frame clones and lacks some. The table has under 200,000 clones, approximately 80% seen once. Comments on this clone: Antigen: not known.

Points from the study as a whole: Roughly uniform depth of sequencing across donors was assumed in presence/absence analyses.

This rearrangement joins TRBV19 to TRBJ1-3; D unresolved. The sequence derives from a man aged 18 to 29 in good health and CMV-seropositive. Material: PBMCs. The chain's CDR3 is CASSIAGSYGNTIYF. CDR3 in DNA: TGTGCCAGTAGTATCGCGGGCTCCTATGGAAACACCATATATTTT. Filled out from reference TRBV19 and TRBJ1-3, the complete variable domain reads DGGITQSPKYLFRKEGQNVTLSCEQNLNHDAMYWYRQDPGQGLRLIYYSQIVNDFQKGDIAEGYSVSREKKESFPLTVTSAQKNPTAFYLCASSIAGSYGNTIYFGEGSWLTVV.